This T cell receptor beta chain was sequenced during a study of radiation and T cells in renal cell carcinoma. V dropped 5 bases and J dropped 2; count of bases not matched to a gene: 9. CDR3 size: 16 residues. Germline V CDR1 and CDR2: MNHEY, SMNVEV (reference sequence). Profiled with immunoSEQ multiplex PCR; TCRdb holds only in-frame clones, not every one. Seen here are 45,000 to 65,000 clones, over 70% observed once, and the top ten hold 7.3%. Time point meaning: baseline pretreatment blood. Treatment defined: 15 Gy SBRT to primary tumor, nephrectomy 4 weeks later. This chain connects TRBV27 to TRBJ2-5; 9 bases fit TRBD1. Sequencing used blood, obtained from a patient whose treatment included radiotherapy and nephrectomy. The sequence was collected from a man in his 60s with renal cell carcinoma. CDR3: CASSPADRGKQETQYF. In DNA, the CDR3 is TGTGCCAGCAGTCCGGCGGACAGGGGAAAGCAAGAGACCCAGTACTTC.